What follows describes a single T cell receptor (beta chain). Its antigen is not known. The CDR3 has 15 residues. The ends lost 0 bases at V and 4 bases at J; junction bases unmatched: 4. Per germline, CDR1 DFQATT and CDR2 SNEGSKA (reference sequence). The data were taken from a study of CD8 T cells in ankylosing spondylitis. General study points: Blood of patients with ankylosing spondylitis appeared to be characterized by a TCR beta motif of several highly homologous variants.

A single record per CDR3 protein comes from TCRdb applying MiXCR to the 5' RACE reads. Of 100,000 to 150,000 distinct CDR3 sequences listed, around 8.5% are singletons. Sequencing used blood, either unsorted or a sorted T cell fraction (not recorded which). The source of this sequence is a male donor with ankylosing spondylitis or in good health (not recorded which). The rearrangement links TRBV20-1 to TRBJ2-4, with 9 bases identical to TRBD2. The DNA of the CDR3 is TGCAGTGCTAGAGATCCAGCGGGGGGTAAAAACATTCAGTACTTC. Translation gives CSARDPAGGKNIQYF.